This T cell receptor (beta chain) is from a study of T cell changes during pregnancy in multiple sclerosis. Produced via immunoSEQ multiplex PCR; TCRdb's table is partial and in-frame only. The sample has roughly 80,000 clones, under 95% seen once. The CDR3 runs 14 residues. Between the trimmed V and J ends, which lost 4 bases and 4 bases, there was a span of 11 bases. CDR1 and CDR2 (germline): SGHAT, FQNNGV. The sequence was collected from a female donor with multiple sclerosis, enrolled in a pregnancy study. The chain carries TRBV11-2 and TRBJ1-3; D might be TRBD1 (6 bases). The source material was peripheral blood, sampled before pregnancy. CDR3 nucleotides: TGTGCCAGCAGCTCAATACAGGGAGGAAACACCATATATTTT. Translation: CASSSIQGGNTIYF.